Listed here are 32 T cell receptor beta chains from one sample, sequenced in a study of T cells in Graves' hyperthyroidism and ophthalmopathy. The CDR3 regions of TCR beta were amplified from RNA transcripts. The TCR CDR3 was amplified in a first-round RT-PCR using the HTBI primer set. One entry per CDR3 protein results from TCRdb running MiXCR on the multiplex PCR reads. The repertoire holds some 760,000 distinct CDR3 sequences, about 15% seen once, with about 10% in the top ten. The sequencing sample was made of blood. The receptors were gathered from a woman aged 18-29 years with Graves' hyperthyroidism.

The V and J genes are TRBV24-1 and TRBJ1-3; TRBD1 matches 7 bases. V gave up 2 bases and J gave up 4 bases; unmatched junction bases: 7. Germline-derived CDR1 and CDR2 are KGHDR and SFDVKD. The CDR3 runs 16 residues. The CDR3 spells CATSDSTRDSGNTIYF. In DNA, the CDR3 is TGTGCCACCAGTGATTCAACCCGGGACAGCGGAAACACCATATATTTT.

This clonotype was recorded at least ten times. The rearrangement uses TRBV3-1 and TRBJ1-1; D is possibly TRBD1 (5 bases). CDR3 length: 13 residues. V was trimmed by 1 base and J by 4 bases, leaving 7 bases between them. Germline-derived CDR1 and CDR2 are LGHDT and YNNKEL (reference sequence). CDR3: CASSQVGATEAFF. The CDR3 coding sequence is TGTGCCAGCAGCCAAGTTGGGGCCACTGAAGCTTTCTTT.

This clonotype was counted only a few times. The CDR3, as DNA: TGTGCCAGCAGAACACAGGGGGCTAACTATGGCTACACCTTC. Protein: CASRTQGANYGYTF. J is TRBJ1-2 and V is TRBV7-9, with TRBD1 matching over 8 bases. CDR1 and CDR2 from the germline V gene are SEHNR and FQNEAQ (reference sequence). This CDR3 is 14 amino acids long. Germline trimming cut 6 bases from V and 0 bases from J; bases unmatched to any gene: 3.

The gene calls are TRBV5-1 and TRBJ2-1; 7 nucleotides line up with TRBD2. V shed 4 bases and J 2 bases; nucleotides not matched to a gene: 6. Germline values: CDR1 SGHRS, CDR2 YFSETQ. There are 15 residues in the CDR3. The CDR3 protein is CASSALADPYNEQFF. CDR3 DNA sequence: TGCGCCAGCAGCGCCCTAGCGGACCCCTACAATGAGCAGTTCTTC.

The chain has TRBV19 and TRBJ2-1; unclear D gene. Germline V gene lookup returns CDR1 LNHDA and CDR2 SQIVND (reference sequence). The CDR3 is made up of 13 amino acids. The V gene lost 4 bases and the J gene lost 4 bases, with 8 bases spanning the gap. The CDR3 nucleotides are TGTGCCAGTAGTACGGACGTGTACAATGAGCAGTTCTTC. Encoded protein: CASSTDVYNEQFF.

This clonotype was seen a handful of times. V gene TRBV4-1 combines with J gene TRBJ2-5, with D tentatively TRBD1 or TRBD2 (6 bases each). CDR3 length: 16 residues. Looked up from germline, CDR1 is MGHRA and CDR2 is YSYEKL. The V and J ends lost 3 bases and 1 base respectively, with 15 bases between them. This CDR3 is CASSQPRGGIQETQYF. The CDR3 DNA is TGCGCCAGCAGCCAGCCTCGAGGGGGGATCCAAGAGACCCAGTACTTC.

This clonotype was counted a few times. The chain is built from TRBV29-1 and TRBJ2-5, with D perhaps given as TRBD1 or TRBD2 (5 bases each). The V gene lost 7 bases and the J gene lost 5 bases, with 26 bases spanning the gap. The length of the CDR3 is 16 residues. In germline, CDR1 is SQVTM, CDR2 ANQGSEA. CDR3 nucleotides: TGCAGCGGAGGGCGGTCAGGGTGGGATCTTATGGAGACCCAGTACTTC. It is translated as CSGGRSGWDLMETQYF.

This clonotype was recorded a few times. The rearrangement uses TRBV28 and TRBJ1-4; D is unclear. V lost 2 bases to trimming and J lost 4 bases, with 11 bases between them. Per germline, CDR1 MDHEN and CDR2 SYDVKM. This CDR3 region has 15 residues. DNA of the CDR3: TGTGCCAGCAGTTTAAGCGTCAGCTATAATGAAAAACTGTTTTTT. Translation gives CASSLSVSYNEKLFF.

This clonotype was observed a handful of times. The rearrangement links TRBV5-1 to TRBJ1-1, with D tentatively TRBD1 (6 bases). The CDR3 has 15 residues. The germline V gene encodes CDR1 SGHRS and CDR2 YFSETQ. Trimming cost V 4 bases and J 0 bases, with 13 bases left between them. CDR3 sequence reads: CASSKSAGVNTEAFF. CDR3 nucleotides: TGCGCCAGCAGCAAATCAGCAGGGGTGAACACTGAAGCTTTCTTT.

A few counts support this clonotype. The chain carries TRBV27 and TRBJ1-6, with D perhaps matching TRBD1 (6 bases). CDR1 is MNHEY and CDR2 is SMNVEV in the germline V gene (reference sequence). The germline V and J ends were trimmed by 5 bases and 13 bases, with 27 bases remaining between them. This CDR3 has 17 amino acids. The CDR3 spells CASSRFSQGTIRSPLHF. DNA for the CDR3: TGTGCCAGCAGTCGTTTCTCTCAGGGGACAATTCGGTCTCCCCTCCACTTT.

The chain joins TRBV20-1 to TRBJ2-7; D is unclear. This CDR3 spans 14 amino acids. Trimming left V 3 bases short and J 1 base short, with 13 bases between. CDR1 DFQATT and CDR2 SNEGSKA come from the germline V gene (reference sequence). CDR3 nucleotides: TGCAGTGCTAGTGACCAGATTAGTTCCTACGAGCAGTACTTC. This sequence encodes CSASDQISSYEQYF.

This clonotype was detected a few times. In DNA, the CDR3 is TGTGCCACCTCAAGACCAAGCGGGAGCTACAATGAGCAGTTCTTC. This translates into CATSRPSGSYNEQFF. The chain couples TRBV5-4 to TRBJ2-1; TRBD2 agrees at 8 bases. This CDR3 region has 15 residues. The V gene end was trimmed by 9 bases and the J gene end by 3 bases; junction bases not matched to a gene: 11. Germline-derived CDR1 and CDR2 are SGHNT and YYREEE (reference sequence).

At least ten counts were recorded for this clonotype. V is TRBV5-1 and J is TRBJ1-2; D call uncertain. V was clipped by 1 base and J by 6 bases, with 7 bases between them. The germline CDR1 and CDR2 sequences are SGHRS and YFSETQ. The CDR3 sequence is 12 residues long. CDR3: CASSLFGNGYTF. The CDR3 region has the DNA TGCGCCAGCAGCTTGTTCGGGAATGGCTACACCTTC.

The genes are TRBV6-1 and TRBJ2-4; a possible D gene is TRBD1 (6 bases). This CDR3 region has 13 residues. The germline gives CDR1 MNHNS, CDR2 SASEGT. Trimming stripped 6 bases from V and 7 bases from J, with 13 bases between. CDR3 in amino acids: CASRRQVGNIQYF. CDR3 DNA sequence: TGTGCCAGCAGGCGACAGGTTGGGAACATTCAGTACTTC.

This clonotype was detected many times. The chain has TRBV6-1 and TRBJ1-5; no firm D call. In germline, CDR1 is MNHNS, CDR2 SASEGT. CDR3 length equals 15 residues. The V end was cut by 5 bases, the J end by 2 bases, with 13 bases between. Here the CDR3 reads CASSLDGIGNQPQHF. CDR3 DNA sequence: TGTGCCAGCAGTTTAGACGGTATAGGCAATCAGCCCCAGCATTTT.

This clonotype was seen a few times. This chain connects TRBV4-3 to TRBJ2-5, with D maybe TRBD1 (6 bases). V was clipped by 1 base and J by 4 bases, with 13 bases between them. The CDR3 has 15 amino acids. From germline, CDR1 is LGHNA and CDR2 YSLEER. The DNA for the CDR3 is TGCGCCAGCAGCCAAGCAGGGTTCAGGGGAGAGACCCAGTACTTC. Residues: CASSQAGFRGETQYF.

The V gene is TRBV19, the J gene TRBJ2-1; TRBD2 might be the D (5 bases). Germline V gene lookup returns CDR1 LNHDA and CDR2 SQIVND (reference sequence). This CDR3 contains 14 residues. V was cut by 7 bases and J by 6 bases, with 16 bases left in between. In nucleotides, the CDR3 is TGTGCCAGTAAAGCAGCGGTCCAAAGCAATGAGCAGTTCTTC. Translating gives CASKAAVQSNEQFF.

The V and J genes are TRBV6-2 or TRBV6-3 and TRBJ1-5; TRBD1 matches at 8 bases. V shed 2 bases and J 2 bases; nucleotides not matched to a gene: 8. CDR1 MNHEY and CDR2 SVGEGT come from the germline V gene. This CDR3 has 17 amino acids. CDR3 protein: CASSYDRRGQGNQPQHF. In nucleotides, the CDR3 is TGTGCCAGCAGTTACGATCGCAGGGGGCAGGGCAATCAGCCCCAGCATTTT.

Many counts were recorded for this clonotype. The chain is built from TRBV28 and TRBJ1-6; D unclear. The ends were cut back, 4 bases at V and 8 bases at J, with 18 bases in the middle. This CDR3 is 16 amino acids long. Germline CDR1 reads MDHEN; CDR2 reads SYDVKM. CDR3 nucleotide sequence: TGTGCCAGCAGTTCGAACGAGGAGAACCCTTATTCACCCCTCCACTTT. This codes for CASSSNEENPYSPLHF.

This clonotype was picked up a small number of times. The V call is TRBV6-1, the J call TRBJ2-1, with a tentative D call TRBD2 (5 bases). The CDR3 covers 15 residues. Trimming cost V 6 bases and J 0 bases, with 12 bases left between them. Germline V CDR1 and CDR2: MNHNS, SASEGT. CDR3 coding DNA: TGTGCCAGCAGCCAAGTGGAGGCCTCCTACAATGAGCAGTTCTTC. Protein product: CASSQVEASYNEQFF.

This clonotype was observed a handful of times. The genes are TRBV5-1 and TRBJ2-1; 12 positions match TRBD1. Unmatched junction bases numbered 9, after V lost 7 bases and J lost 10 bases. From germline, CDR1 is SGHRS and CDR2 YFSETQ. The CDR3 covers 14 residues. CDR3 loop: CASLVGTGGQEQFF. CDR3 sequence (DNA): TGCGCCAGCCTAGTAGGGACAGGGGGCCAAGAGCAGTTCTTC.

This clonotype has more than one count but fewer than ten. The genes are TRBV7-3 and TRBJ2-3; 9 bases map to TRBD1. V lost 5 bases to trimming and J lost 4 bases; unmatched junction nucleotides: 10. This CDR3 region has 16 residues. Germline CDR1 SGHTA, CDR2 FQGTGA. The CDR3, as DNA: TGTGCCAGCAGCCCCGGGACAGGGCCCGTTCCAGATACGCAGTATTTT. It specifies CASSPGTGPVPDTQYF. The variable domain in full, completed from reference TRBV7-3 and TRBJ2-3, reads GAGVSQTPSNKVTEKGKYVELRCDPISGHTALYWYRQSLGQGPEFLIYFQGTGAADDSGLPNDRFFAVRPEGSVSTLKIQRTERGDSAVYLCASSPGTGPVPDTQYFGPGTRLTVL.

The sample holds a few counts of this clonotype. The J gene is TRBJ1-5, the V gene TRBV27; tentatively, D is TRBD1 (5 bases). Trimming cost V 3 bases and J 0 bases, with 15 bases left between them. The CDR3 consists of 17 residues. CDR1 is MNHEY, CDR2 SMNVEV, per germline (reference sequence). In nucleotides, the CDR3 is TGTGCCAGCAGTTTTACAGGAGGGCGGAATAGCAATCAGCCCCAGCATTTT. This gives the protein CASSFTGGRNSNQPQHF.

This chain uses TRBV5-4 with TRBJ1-6, with no clear D. CDR1 and CDR2 from the germline V gene are SGHNT and YYREEE (reference sequence). V was pared by 4 bases and J by 7 bases, with 18 bases between. The length of the CDR3 is 16 residues. The CDR3 here is CASSDRSGNRNSPLHF. The CDR3 region has the DNA TGTGCCAGCAGCGATCGATCCGGGAACCGAAATTCACCCCTCCACTTT.

In its sample, this clonotype was seen many times. The CDR3, as DNA: TGTGCCAGCAGTTACCTAGCGGGGACCCACGAGCAGTACTTC. Its translation: CASSYLAGTHEQYF. The V and J genes are TRBV6-2 or TRBV6-3 and TRBJ2-7; 9 nucleotides match TRBD2. Germline V CDR1 and CDR2: MNHEY, SVGEGT. V gave up 2 bases and J gave up 5 bases; unmatched junction bases: 4. CDR3 length: 14 residues.

The chain links TRBV6-2 or TRBV6-3 to TRBJ2-7, with D hard to call. The ends were cut back, 0 bases at V and 2 bases at J, with 8 bases in the middle. Germline V gives CDR1 MNHEY, CDR2 SVGEGT. The CDR3 contains 14 residues. The CDR3 nucleotides read TGTGCCAGCAGTTACTCCCCTTCAGCCTACGAGCAGTACTTC. Protein sequence: CASSYSPSAYEQYF.

This clonotype was seen at least ten times. As DNA, the CDR3 is TGTGCCTGGAGTGGGGTAGCTTACAATGAGCAGTTCTTC. This gives the protein CAWSGVAYNEQFF. J is TRBJ2-1 and V is TRBV30; D call uncertain. The CDR3 covers 13 residues. V was trimmed by 1 base and J by 4 bases, leaving 8 bases between them. Germline V gene lookup returns CDR1 GTSNPN and CDR2 SVGIG (reference sequence).

This clonotype was detected a few times. The chain combines TRBV4-3 with TRBJ1-5; no clear D. V gave up 0 bases and J gave up 0 bases, with 9 bases separating them. There are 16 residues in the CDR3. Germline V gene data show CDR1 as LGHNA and CDR2 as YSLEER. CDR3 region: CASSQDWDISNQPQHF. The DNA for the CDR3 is TGCGCCAGCAGCCAAGATTGGGATATTAGCAATCAGCCCCAGCATTTT.

In its sample, this clonotype was seen many times. CDR3 DNA: TGTGCCAGCTCAAACCTGCCAGGGTCCCAAGAGACCCAGTACTTC. It codes for CASSNLPGSQETQYF. This chain links TRBV18 with TRBJ2-5, with D possibly matching TRBD1 (5 bases). The CDR3 is 15 residues long. V shed 5 bases and J shed 1 base, with 14 bases lying between them. Germline values: CDR1 KGHSH, CDR2 LQKENI.

In its sample, this clonotype was seen many times. The chain carries TRBV30 and TRBJ1-2; D is unresolved. Per the germline V gene, CDR1 is GTSNPN and CDR2 is SVGIG (reference sequence). Trimming removed 8 bases from V and 8 bases from J, with 15 bases in between. The CDR3 is 11 amino acids. CDR3 protein: CARKDPVGYTF. The CDR3 nucleotides read TGTGCCCGAAAAGACCCGGTGGGCTACACCTTC.

The chain is built from TRBV19 and TRBJ2-7, with no clear D. Germline CDR1 LNHDA, CDR2 SQIVND (reference sequence). The V end lost 3 bases, the J end lost 5 bases, and 14 bases lay between the germline ends. The CDR3 spans 14 residues. CDR3 sequence (DNA): TGTGCCAGTAGTATCCGCTCAGGATACAACGAGCAGTACTTC. It codes for CASSIRSGYNEQYF.

This clonotype was seen repeatedly, ten times or more. The rearrangement links TRBV6-8 to TRBJ2-7; 12 bases are a match to TRBD2. V was pared by 8 bases and J by 2 bases, with 7 bases of the junction left unmatched. The CDR3 sequence is 15 residues long. Germline assignment: CDR1 MNHGY and CDR2 SAAAGT. CDR3 loop: CASLTGTSGPYEQYF. In nucleotides, the CDR3 is TGTGCCAGCCTAACCGGGACTAGCGGGCCCTACGAGCAGTACTTC.